The clone carrying this T cell receptor (beta chain) has a handful of counts. The sample comes from a study of human T cells and chemical hapten exposure. Sample time point: patch test 3, about 24 weeks after DPC sensitization. As for treatment: therapeutic diphenylcyclopropenone sensitization with weekly scalp DPC. In TCRdb, the RACE reads were re-called with MiXCR into one record per CDR3 protein. The sample gives 50,000 to 80,000 distinct CDR3 sequences, around 10% of which show up once; 2% to 3% is in the top ten. V shed 4 bases, J shed 4 bases, and the junction held 2 bases outside the gene matches. Germline CDR1 SGHTA, CDR2 FQGNSA. The CDR3 runs 13 residues.

This specimen was whole blood, taken in connection with sensitization to the hapten diphenylcyclopropenone (DPC). The J gene is TRBJ2-7, the V gene TRBV7-2; TRBD1 matches 9 bases. The source is a woman aged 25 to 39 with alopecia areata. Some clones in this sample may be carry-over from other donors' samples. Here the CDR3 DNA reads TGTGCCAGCAGCTGGACAGGGGAGTACGAGCAGTACTTC. Protein sequence: CASSWTGEYEQYF. The full variable domain, completed using reference TRBV7-2 and TRBJ2-7, is GAGVSQSPSNKVTEKGKDVELRCDPISGHTALYWYRQSLGQGLEFLIYFQGNSAPDKSGLPSDRFSAERTGGSVSTLTIQRTQQEDSAVYLCASSWTGEYEQYFGPGTRLTVT.